The rows below give T cell receptor beta chains drawn from one sample of a study of CD8+ T cells in alopecia areata. This table comes from immunoSEQ multiplex PCR, and its TCRdb copy is limited to in-frame clones, with some not included. Found here are about 270,000 clones, 45% to 70% of them singletons; the top ten hold roughly 0.93%. Here the sequenced sample was CD4+ T cells sorted from blood, taken around week 54, from a patient treated with tofacitinib. The receptors were gathered from a human donor with alopecia areata. CDR3s include the opening cysteine and the closing phenylalanine or tryptophan. Each record gives: J gene, D gene, V gene, clone size, CDR3 DNA, CDR3 protein. D genes are given only for firm matches. Where a row states a size, it is once, few, many or the class of an expanded clone; other rows omit it.

J gene: TRBJ2-3
D gene: TRBD1
V gene: TRBV30
clone size: .
CDR3 DNA: TGTGCCTGGTCCGACAGGGGCACGCAGTATTTT
CDR3 protein: CAWSDRGTQYF

J gene: TRBJ2-3
D gene: .
V gene: TRBV29-1
clone size: .
CDR3 DNA: TGCAGCGTTGAATTCAGCATGGATACGCAGTATTTT
CDR3 protein: CSVEFSMDTQYF

J gene: TRBJ1-6
D gene: .
V gene: TRBV30
clone size: .
CDR3 DNA: TGTGCCTGGGGGCTCTTAAAGGGGACCCTCCACTTT
CDR3 protein: CAWGLLKGTLHF

J gene: TRBJ2-5
D gene: .
V gene: TRBV7-9
clone size: .
CDR3 DNA: TGTGCCAGCAGCTTAGCGGTAGGAGTACAAGAGACCCAGTACTTC
CDR3 protein: CASSLAVGVQETQYF

J gene: TRBJ2-5
D gene: .
V gene: TRBV19
clone size: .
CDR3 DNA: TGTGCCAGTAGTATGGTACCTCAAGAGACCCAGTACTTC
CDR3 protein: CASSMVPQETQYF

J gene: TRBJ2-3
D gene: .
V gene: TRBV30
clone size: few
CDR3 DNA: TGTGCCTGGAGGGCTGGTAGCACAGATACGCAGTATTTT
CDR3 protein: CAWRAGSTDTQYF

J gene: TRBJ2-5
D gene: TRBD1
V gene: TRBV7-6
clone size: .
CDR3 DNA: TGTGCCAGCAGCCCTCGATCGGGACAGTTCCAAGAGACCCAGTACTTC
CDR3 protein: CASSPRSGQFQETQYF

J gene: TRBJ2-5
D gene: .
V gene: TRBV7-3
clone size: few
CDR3 DNA: TGTGCCAGCAGCTTAACGTCGTCTCGGCGGGAGACCCAGTACTTC
CDR3 protein: CASSLTSSRRETQYF

J gene: TRBJ2-7
D gene: .
V gene: TRBV7-3
clone size: .
CDR3 DNA: TGTGCCAGCAGCTTAAGGGCCGATTCCCTCTACGAGCAGTACTTC
CDR3 protein: CASSLRADSLYEQYF

J gene: TRBJ1-2
D gene: TRBD1
V gene: TRBV5-1
clone size: few
CDR3 DNA: TGCGCCAGCAGCTTGCAGGGGGACTATGGCTACACCTTC
CDR3 protein: CASSLQGDYGYTF

J gene: TRBJ2-1
D gene: .
V gene: TRBV7-9
clone size: few
CDR3 DNA: TGTGCCAGCACCAAATTGCGCAATGAGCAGTTCTTC
CDR3 protein: CASTKLRNEQFF

J gene: TRBJ1-1
D gene: .
V gene: TRBV7-9
clone size: few
CDR3 DNA: TGTGCCAGCAGCTATAGACGGGGGACTGAAGCTTTCTTT
CDR3 protein: CASSYRRGTEAFF

J gene: TRBJ1-3
D gene: .
V gene: TRBV19
clone size: .
CDR3 DNA: TGTGCCAGTAGACCGCAAGGAAACACCATATATTTT
CDR3 protein: CASRPQGNTIYF

J gene: TRBJ2-1
D gene: TRBD2
V gene: TRBV11-2
clone size: .
CDR3 DNA: TGTGCCAGCAGCTTACGCCCTAGCGGGTCCCATGAGCAGTTCTTC
CDR3 protein: CASSLRPSGSHEQFF

J gene: TRBJ2-3
D gene: .
V gene: TRBV25-1
clone size: .
CDR3 DNA: TGTGCCAGCAGCGGGGTATACCACACAGATACGCAGTATTTT
CDR3 protein: CASSGVYHTDTQYF

J gene: TRBJ2-5
D gene: TRBD2
V gene: TRBV7-6
clone size: .
CDR3 DNA: TGTGCCAGCAGCCCGCTGGCTAGCGGGGGCGGAGAGACCCAGTACTTC
CDR3 protein: CASSPLASGGGETQYF